This TCR beta chain was profiled in a study of response to subunit inactivated influenza vaccine (dated by TCRdb to 2016 to 2019). Concerning the study at large: The study used deep quantitative T cell receptor repertoire profiling to track responses to a trivalent subunit inactivated influenza vaccine. Overall study outcomes, separate from this receptor: According to the authors, only a limited number of new T cells may be recruited by each seasonal influenza vaccination.

Libraries were prepared through RT-PCR. TCRdb names Illumina HiSeq 2500 as the instrument used. Through fastp at Q25 and MiXCR, TCRdb rebuilt clones from the public reads, retaining in-frame beta chains. For every CDR3 protein sequence, its rows merge into one entry that carries the most common genes and DNA. The sample table lists a few hundred thousand distinct CDR3 sequences, around a fifth of them with a count of one. Roughly 10% of the sample is taken by the ten largest. This clonotype was detected many times. This receptor's antigen is unknown. There are no base qualities to consult, and no much larger clone falls within one base. V loses 3 bases at its end and J loses 5 bases; junction bases beyond the gene matches: 9. Taken from the germline V gene, the CDR1 and CDR2 loops are LGHNA and YNFKEQ. Including the terminal cysteine and phenylalanine, the CDR3 comprises 15 residues. The read is trimmed to its CDR3 DNA, 45 bases read in frame from base 1.

The source material was PBMCs from blood, sampled approximately 20 months after vaccination. The chain couples TRBV4-2 to TRBJ1-2; 7 bases in the middle match TRBD1. The sequence derives from a man aged 50-75 years who received an inactivated influenza vaccine. Donor details come from another sample of the same person, matched by shared clones. At the DNA level, the sequence is TGTGCCAGCAGCCACTCGGACAGGAGATTTTATGGCTACACCTTC. It is translated as CASSHSDRRFYGYTF.